This T cell receptor beta chain emerged from a study of blood T cell repertoires in COVID-19 (dated by TCRdb to the early 2020s). As for the study more broadly: Collaborator samples came from the United States, Italy and Spain and covered acute and convalescent phases of COVID-19. The prospective study material was composed of cDNA or gDNA derived from T cells, B-cell-depleted T cells, or PBMCs. Deeply sampled blood TCRbeta repertoires from subjects exposed to, actively infected with, or recovered from COVID-19 were included in the dataset. The repertoires were released in a freely available public database meant as a resource for research on the immune response to SARS-CoV-2. The samples were drawn from the first 160 participants of the ongoing ImmuneRACE study and from 1,200 or so subjects provided by 6 global collaborators. Nearly every sample came with metadata listing a de-identified subject ID, COVID-19 status, age in years and sex. Where available, HLA class I and class II types were obtained from metadata supplied by the sample provider rather than from assay-based typing.

Beyond this particular receptor, the publication reports: How much clinical and demographic metadata was included differed by source and by participant, and the metadata was provided uncurated.

The trim is 7 bases for V and 3 bases for J, with a gap of 12 bases between the germline ends. The CDR3 runs 13 amino acids, cysteine and phenylalanine included. The retained sequence is limited to the CDR3, 39 bases, with the frame set at the first base. Per the germline V gene (reference sequence), LNHDA is the CDR1 and SQIVND is the CDR2. In Seattle, one collaborating source enrolled patients while the infection was active and tracked those patients longitudinally over the course of disease. The collaborating institutions used their own protocols to collect whole blood in K2EDTA tubes. For TCRbeta analysis, collaborators shipped samples in one of three forms: frozen whole blood, isolated PBMCs, or DNA extracted from either of those sample types. As to this clone: This clone's antigen is unknown. Base qualities are not at hand, and no much larger clone is one base apart.

The immunoSEQ Assay, a bias-controlled multiplex PCR, was used to amplify TCRbeta CDR3 regions from genomic DNA. As for the original processing: The number of nucleated cells in each sample was estimated from the amplification of reference gene primers within the assay. To quantify the absolute abundance of each unique TCRbeta CDR3 rearrangement, sequence reads were collapsed and filtered. Productive Simpson clonality was computed per sample as the square root of Simpson's diversity index over productive rearrangements. Sourced from immuneACCESS, this table was stored by TCRdb with only in-frame sequences that have V and J called. A share of the clones is absent; for the studies checked, an unresolved V gene accounts for under half, and the remainder has no known explanation. That table is the source of V, J and clone size, and D and trimming were worked out from the DNA. The sample table shows approximately 60,000 clones, and about 90% are seen once. 22% of the sample rests with the top ten.

Specimen: peripheral blood. The TCR comes from a woman over 75 with COVID-19, enrolled during active disease. The chain uses TRBV19 and TRBJ1-2, with the D gene call left open. At the DNA level, the sequence is TGTGCCAGTACCCTAGGGAGTGACTATGGCTACACCTTC. Its amino acids are CASTLGSDYGYTF.